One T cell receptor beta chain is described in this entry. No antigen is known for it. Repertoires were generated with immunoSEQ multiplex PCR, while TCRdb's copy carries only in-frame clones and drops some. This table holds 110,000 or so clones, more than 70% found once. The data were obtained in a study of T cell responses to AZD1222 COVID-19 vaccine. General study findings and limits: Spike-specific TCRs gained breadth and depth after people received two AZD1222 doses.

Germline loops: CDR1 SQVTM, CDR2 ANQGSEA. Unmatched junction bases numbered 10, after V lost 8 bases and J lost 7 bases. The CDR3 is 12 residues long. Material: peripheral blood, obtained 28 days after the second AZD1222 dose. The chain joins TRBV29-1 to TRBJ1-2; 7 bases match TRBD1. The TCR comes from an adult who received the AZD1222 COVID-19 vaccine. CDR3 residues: CSTTTGSLGYTF. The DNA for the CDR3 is TGCAGCACGACGACAGGGAGTCTTGGCTACACCTTC. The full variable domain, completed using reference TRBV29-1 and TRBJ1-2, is SAVISQKPSRDICQRGTSLTIQCQVDSQVTMMFWYRQQPGQSLTLIATANQGSEATYESGFVIDKFPISRPNLTFSTLTVSNMSPEDSSIYLCSTTTGSLGYTFGSGTRLTVV.